The present T cell receptor (beta chain) was sequenced within a study of T cells in Graves' hyperthyroidism and ophthalmopathy. Trimming pared 2 bases from V and 4 bases from J, leaving 14 bases between. The CDR3 totals 14 residues. Germline lookup yields CDR1 GTSNPN and CDR2 SVGIG (reference sequence). This clonotype appeared many times. Its cognate antigen is unknown. The authors deemed Graves' hyperthyroidism stable absent ophthalmopathy progression within 18 months. Diagnoses were made from clinical symptoms, serum measures (thyroxine and TRAb), thyroid ultrasound and orbital computed tomography. General study results and limits: Most clonotypes that expanded in the thyroid above 0.001 also showed up in blood.

TCR beta CDR3 sequences were amplified from RNA transcripts. Researchers ran a first-round RT-PCR on the TCR CDR3 using the HTBI primer set. TCRdb redid the calling of the multiplex PCR reads with MiXCR, one entry per CDR3 protein. The sample lists a few hundred thousand distinct CDR3 sequences; less than 20% were seen once. Sequencing was done on a sample of blood. The clonotype comes from a woman aged 25 to 39 with Graves' hyperthyroidism. The chain links TRBV30 to TRBJ1-2, with a possible D match to TRBD1 (5 bases). In DNA form, the CDR3 reads TGTGCCTGGAGTCCCCGTGACAGAGCCTATGGCTACACCTTC. Amino acid sequence: CAWSPRDRAYGYTF.